This TCR beta chain was documented in a study of blood T cell repertoires in COVID-19. Overall study context: PBMCs, B-cell-depleted T cells, or T cells provided the cDNA or gDNA that made up the material.

Trimming removed 0 bases from V and 2 bases from J; junction bases left unmatched: 4. The CDR3 spans 16 residues. CDR1 and CDR2 (germline): SGHRS, YFSETQ. Original data processing: Amplification of reference gene primers was used by the study to estimate nucleated cell counts. Profiled with immunoSEQ multiplex PCR; TCRdb holds only in-frame clones, not every one. The V and J calls and the clone size are those of that table, but D and trimming were determined from the DNA. Counted here are a few hundred thousand clones, around 89% occurring once; the ten biggest clones make up around 0.8%. The chain is built from TRBV5-1 and TRBJ2-3; 9 bases are shared with TRBD2. This TCR was recovered from a man between 25 and 39 years old with acute or convalescent COVID-19. Sequencing used peripheral blood. Here the CDR3 reads CASSLVGTSYTDTQYF. DNA of the CDR3: TGCGCCAGCAGCTTGGTGGGGACTAGCTACACAGATACGCAGTATTTT.